A single TCR beta chain is shown here with its context. The data originate from a study of blood T cell repertoires in COVID-19. Study-level background: T cells, B-cell-depleted T cells, or PBMCs supplied cDNA or gDNA.

The assay was immunoSEQ multiplex PCR, and TCRdb's table has in-frame clones only and misses some. There are approximately 170,000 clones in the sample; roughly nine tenths occur only once, and about 10% lies in the top ten. This receptor was obtained from a woman in her sixties with COVID-19, enrolled during active disease. The sequencing sample was made of peripheral blood.

The CDR3 region is CASSVGSGPRNVGAFF. The CDR3 region has the DNA TGTGCCAGCAGCGTAGGAAGCGGCCCCCGTAATGTTGGAGCTTTCTTT. V usage is TRBV9 and J usage is TRBJ1-1; D not resolved. Between the trimmed V and J ends, which lost 0 bases and 10 bases, there was a span of 22 bases. This CDR3 has 16 residues. Germline values: CDR1 SGDLS, CDR2 YYNGEE.